The clone carrying this TCR beta chain has a handful of counts. Every immunoSEQ plate was one replicate of a subset's evenly spread DNA. PBMC DNA, left unsorted, was sequenced on ten immunoSEQ deep assay plates. Authors' processing steps: ImmunoSEQ only sent back junction sequences with no quality scores, so filtering was done differently. Libraries were prepared by immunoSEQ multiplex PCR; TCRdb keeps only in-frame clonotypes and omits some of them. That table is the source of V, J and clone size, and D and trimming were worked out from the DNA. The table shows 400,000 to 600,000 clones, with roughly 85% occurring only once. The data originate from a study of shared clonotypes between healthy human individuals. The CDR3 spans 14 residues. Germline values: CDR1 SGHDT, CDR2 YYEEEE. The germline V and J ends were trimmed by 3 bases and 4 bases, with 13 bases remaining between them.

The sample consisted of PBMCs. This receptor was obtained from a woman in her thirties or forties in good health. Some clones in this sample may be carry-over from other donors' samples. The chain has TRBV5-6 and TRBJ2-5, with D tentatively TRBD1 (5 bases). The CDR3 reads CASSSVGARETQYF. The CDR3 DNA reads TGTGCCAGCAGCTCTGTAGGGGCAAGAGAGACCCAGTACTTC.